This T cell receptor (beta chain) was sequenced for a study of identical twins. Study-wide results and caveats: The conclusions drew on cross-sectional statistical analysis instead of tracking the same donors. Among beta out-of-frame sequences, excess sharing between twins appeared weaker.

The CDR3 length is 15 residues. V lost 5 bases, J lost 3 bases, and 10 bases stayed unmatched. Per the germline V gene, CDR1 is ENHRY and CDR2 is SYGVKD. Via MiXCR, TCRdb re-called the 5' RACE reads, giving one row per CDR3 protein. The repertoire has around 960,000 distinct CDR3 sequences, approximately 13% of them found once; the top ten carry 1.5% to 2%. This clonotype was observed at least ten times. Its target is unknown. These data were likewise used in another study, on yellow fever vaccine responses in identical twins.

This clonotype originated in a woman aged 18-29 years in good health. The chain joins TRBV10-3 to TRBJ2-7; the match to TRBD1 covers 7 bases. Sequenced sample: PBMCs. The DNA of the CDR3 is TGTGCCATCAGTTTGGGGGACAGTCTTCGCTACGAGCAGTACTTC. Protein sequence: CAISLGDSLRYEQYF.